Shown below are 20 T cell receptor beta chains from a single sample sequenced in a study of post-analysis software for immune sequencing data. Study outcomes and limitations: About 5 TRBV segments occurring more often in patients than controls included TRBV5-6, TRBV5-1 and TRBV20-1.

The library was made from cDNA and included unique molecular identifiers. TCRdb passed the PCR reads through MiXCR, listing each CDR3 protein once. The data show about 180,000 distinct CDR3 sequences, with 30% seen just once and approximately 1.5% held by the top ten. Antigens for these TCRs are unknown. Source material: blood. The receptors come from a girl aged 5-17 years with multiple sclerosis.

In its sample, this clonotype was seen a few times. The CDR3 here is CASSKASVGELFF. The CDR3 DNA is TGTGCCAGCAGCAAAGCCTCGGTCGGGGAGCTGTTTTTT. V is TRBV21-1 and J is TRBJ2-2. TRBV21-1 is labeled a pseudogene. The CDR3 loop spans 13 amino acids.

This clonotype was observed at least ten times. Written as DNA, the CDR3 is TGTGCCAGCAGCTTAGGACTAGCGAGAGATACGCAGTATTTT. This gives the protein CASSLGLARDTQYF. V is TRBV11-2 and J is TRBJ2-3; 8 nucleotides match TRBD2. Germline assignment: CDR1 SGHAT and CDR2 FQNNGV. The ends lost 1 base at V and 5 bases at J; junction bases unmatched: 2. The CDR3 runs 14 residues.

Concerning this clonotype itself: A much larger clone lies a single base off, so this may be a read error. J is TRBJ2-7 and V is TRBV6-6; D remains unclear. The germline CDR1 and CDR2 sequences are MNHNY and SVGAGI (reference sequence). CDR3 length: 12 residues. V was cut by 0 bases and J by 7 bases, with 7 bases left in between. The CDR3 DNA follows: TGTGCCAGCAGTTACTCCGGAGTGGAGCAGTACTTC. Residues: CASSYSGVEQYF.

This clonotype was observed at least ten times. This rearrangement joins TRBV3-1 to TRBJ2-5; 8 bases match TRBD1. After removal of 4 bases from V and 2 bases from J, the junction contained 6 bases not matched to a gene. This CDR3 has 15 residues. The germline V gene has CDR1 LGHDT and CDR2 YNNKEL (reference sequence). DNA of the CDR3: TGTGCCAGCAGCCTCCGGACAGGGATACAAGAGACCCAGTACTTC. Protein product: CASSLRTGIQETQYF.

This clonotype is a singleton in its sample. The rearrangement joins TRBV29-1 to TRBJ1-2; 8 bases map to TRBD1. The CDR3 sequence is 14 residues long. V lost 0 bases and J lost 4; bases outside the gene matches: 4. The V gene's germline CDR1 is SQVTM and CDR2 ANQGSEA. In nucleotides, the CDR3 is TGCAGCGTTGAAGACAGGGGGCTTCCCTATGGCTACACCTTC. It encodes CSVEDRGLPYGYTF.

The CDR3 loop reads CASSEGQPGDTEAFF. For the CDR3, the DNA is TGCGCCAGCAGCGAGGGACAGCCGGGTGACACTGAAGCTTTCTTT. This chain joins TRBV5-1 and TRBJ1-1; 7 positions match TRBD1. Trimming removed 4 bases from V and 3 bases from J; junction bases left unmatched: 9. In germline, CDR1 is SGHRS, CDR2 YFSETQ. CDR3 length equals 15 residues.

V and J are TRBV5-5 and TRBJ2-1; D is uncertain. CDR1 and CDR2 (germline): SGHKS, YYEKEE (reference sequence). V lost 0 bases and J 1 base, leaving 11 bases between the germline ends. The CDR3 consists of 16 residues. CDR3 sequence: CASSLGKRPSYNEQFF. In nucleotides, the CDR3 is TGTGCCAGCAGCTTGGGGAAGCGACCATCCTACAATGAGCAGTTCTTC. Full variable domain (rest looked up from reference TRBV5-5 and TRBJ2-1): DAGVTQSPTHLIKTRGQQVTLRCSPISGHKSVSWYQQVLGQGPQFIFQYYEKEERGRGNFPDRFSARQFPNYSSELNVNALLLGDSALYLCASSLGKRPSYNEQFFGPGTRLTVL.

This sequence joins TRBV18 and TRBJ2-7; 9 nucleotides match TRBD1. The V gene's germline CDR1 is KGHSH and CDR2 LQKENI. The CDR3 is made up of 15 amino acids. Germline trimming cut 3 bases from V and 6 bases from J; bases unmatched to any gene: 9. Written as DNA, the CDR3 is TGTGCCAGCTCACCGGTAGGGACAGGGCAGCGCGAGCAGTACTTC. Translating gives CASSPVGTGQREQYF.

There are many counts of this clonotype. The chain combines TRBV12-3 or TRBV12-4 with TRBJ1-2; a possible D gene is TRBD1 (6 bases). V lost 3 bases and J 7 bases, leaving 9 bases between the germline ends. The CDR3 sequence is 12 residues long. DNA of the CDR3: TGTGCCAGCAGTTTGGACAGATCTGGCTACACCTTC. Its protein product is CASSLDRSGYTF.

Points on this clonotype: This clone may be a read error of a much larger clone one base away. The chain employs TRBV28 and TRBJ2-5; D is possibly TRBD1 or TRBD2 (5 bases each). Gene TRBJ2-7 matches the end of the DNA better, so the J call may be wrong. Germline CDR1 reads MDHEN; CDR2 reads SYDVKM. The CDR3 extends over 15 amino acids. CDR3: CASSLRWDGLSEQYF. Written as DNA, the CDR3 is TGTGCCAGCAGTTTACGCTGGGACGGGCTCTCCGAGCAGTACTTC.

This clonotype was seen a few times. This may arise from a read error, as a much more abundant clone is one base away. V gene TRBV6-1 combines with J gene TRBJ2-1; D perhaps matches TRBD2 (6 bases). From germline, CDR1 is MNHNS and CDR2 SASEGT. The CDR3 has 12 amino acids. V lost 8 bases to trimming and J lost 10 bases, with 15 bases between them. The CDR3 is CASQGLTYEQFF. DNA for the CDR3: TGTGCCAGCCAAGGACTAACCTACGAGCAGTTCTTC.

This clonotype has only a few counts. V gene TRBV20-1 combines with J gene TRBJ1-1; TRBD1 might be the D (5 bases). The CDR3 is made up of 14 amino acids. Trimming took 1 base from V and 6 from J, leaving 15 bases between them. Germline-derived CDR1 and CDR2 are DFQATT and SNEGSKA (reference sequence). The CDR3 sequence is CSARGPTTDSEAFF. CDR3 DNA sequence: TGCAGTGCTAGAGGTCCCACGACAGACTCTGAAGCTTTCTTT.

In its sample, this clonotype was seen many times. V and J are TRBV9 and TRBJ1-2, with D unclear. V lost 4 bases, J lost 8 bases, and 6 bases lay in between. The CDR3 runs 10 residues. Per the germline V gene, CDR1 is SGDLS and CDR2 is YYNGEE. CDR3 sequence: CASSPGGYTF. The CDR3 coding sequence is TGTGCCAGCAGCCCCGGAGGCTACACCTTC.

This clonotype occurred many times. The chain joins TRBV10-1 to TRBJ2-5, with 8 nucleotides matching TRBD1. The CDR3 length is 15 residues. Germline CDR1 WNHNN, CDR2 SYGVQD (reference sequence). Germline trimming cut 6 bases from V and 1 base from J; bases unmatched to any gene: 7. The CDR3, as DNA: TGCGCCAGCAGCCCCGGGACAGGACCCCAAGAGACCCAGTACTTC. It translates to CASSPGTGPQETQYF.

This chain links TRBV5-1 with TRBJ2-1, with D uncertain. This CDR3 has 13 residues. Germline assignment: CDR1 SGHRS and CDR2 YFSETQ. Trimming took off 2 bases at V and 10 bases at J, with 13 bases between the two ends. CDR3 in DNA: TGCGCCAGCAGCTTAGGTGATTATTACGAGCAGTTCTTC. Its protein product is CASSLGDYYEQFF.

This sequence joins TRBV29-1 and TRBJ2-1; D tentatively fits TRBD1 or TRBD2 (5 bases each). CDR3 length: 12 residues. Germline V CDR1 and CDR2: SQVTM, ANQGSEA. Trimming removed 6 bases at V and 8 bases at J, with 14 bases between. The CDR3 DNA reads as TGCAGCGTGGACCGAGGGGAGCATGAGCAGTTCTTC. It is translated as CSVDRGEHEQFF.

Points on this clonotype: A much larger clone differs by one base, so this may be a read error. This chain links TRBV5-1 with TRBJ2-1; 7 bases agree with TRBD1. V shed 4 bases and J 2 bases; nucleotides not matched to a gene: 3. Germline assignment: CDR1 SGHRS and CDR2 YFSETQ. The CDR3 has 14 residues. The CDR3 spells CASSEDRAYNEQFF. In DNA form, the CDR3 reads TGCGCCAGCAGCGAAGACAGGGCCTACAATGAGCAGTTCTTC.

This clonotype was seen repeatedly, ten times or more. This chain links TRBV27 with TRBJ2-7; 11 nucleotides agree with TRBD2. The CDR3 contains 15 residues. CDR1 MNHEY and CDR2 SMNVEV come from the germline V gene (reference sequence). V dropped 5 bases and J dropped 6; count of bases not matched to a gene: 9. The CDR3 spells CASSPSGTSGSEQYF. CDR3 bases: TGTGCCAGCAGTCCCTCCGGAACTAGCGGGAGCGAGCAGTACTTC.

This clonotype has only a few counts. The chain combines TRBV5-1 with TRBJ1-6; possible D gene TRBD1, 5 bases. The CDR3 is made up of 14 amino acids. Looked up from germline, CDR1 is SGHRS and CDR2 is YFSETQ. V was trimmed by 4 bases and J by 7 bases, leaving 12 bases between them. As DNA, the CDR3 is TGCGCCAGCAGCCTCGGGACTCTCAATTCACCCCTCCACTTT. This codes for CASSLGTLNSPLHF.

The V and J genes are TRBV5-1 and TRBJ1-6, with 8 nucleotides matching TRBD1. The germline gives CDR1 SGHRS, CDR2 YFSETQ. The CDR3 has 15 residues. Trimming at V came to 4 bases and at J to 7 bases, leaving 7 bases not matched to a gene. The CDR3 coding sequence is TGCGCCAGCAGCCCGGACAGGGCTGGAAATTCACCCCTCCACTTT. Encoded protein: CASSPDRAGNSPLHF.